This TCR beta chain derives from a study of CD8 T cells in Susac syndrome. Germline V gene sequence: CDR1 LGHNA, CDR2 YNFKEQ. V lost 0 bases, J lost 5 bases, and 10 bases lay in between. This CDR3 is 14 amino acids long. Random hexamers primed reverse transcription of about 0.5 to 1 ug RNA. Across 54 Vbeta and 13 Jbeta, TCR beta CDR3 was amplified with immunoSEQ multiplex PCR. Each CDR3 protein is one row after TCRdb ran MiXCR on the immunoSEQ multiplex PCR reads. The repertoire holds approximately 200,000 distinct CDR3 sequences, with 85% to 95% as singletons. TEMRA cells were enriched by FACS, and CD4+ and CD8+ T cells were negatively isolated.

The sequencing sample was made of CD4+ T cells from PBMCs. The TCR comes from a human donor with multiple sclerosis. This sequence joins TRBV4-2 and TRBJ2-5, with D hard to call. CDR3 amino acids: CASSQDPATETQYF. In nucleotides, the CDR3 is TGTGCCAGCAGCCAAGATCCAGCGACGGAGACCCAGTACTTC.